Described below is a single T cell receptor beta chain sequence and its context. This entry is derived from a study of control samples from healthy donors and cancer patients. Generated by immunoSEQ multiplex PCR, the TCRdb table keeps only in-frame clones and is missing some. Of about 120,000 clones listed, over 80% are singletons. J lost 5 bases, V lost 11 bases, and 8 bases had no gene match. The germline CDR1 and CDR2 sequences are KGHDR and SFDVKD. The CDR3 consists of 13 residues. The chain combines TRBV24-1 with TRBJ1-1, with 9 bases that match TRBD1. The origin of this receptor is a man at least 80 years old with head and neck cancer. Sequenced material: PBMCs. The CDR3 nucleotides are TGTGCCAGCCAGGGACAGGGCGGGACTGAAGCTTTCTTT. Protein: CASQGQGGTEAFF.